Listed below are T cell receptor beta chains from one sample, sequenced in a study of cytomegalovirus exposure and HLA in healthy donors. Libraries were prepared by immunoSEQ multiplex PCR; TCRdb keeps only in-frame clonotypes and omits some of them. This table holds about 160,000 clones, about three quarters found once. Sample: PBMCs. These receptors were collected from a female donor in good health and CMV-seronegative. Each CDR3 is given with its conserved first and last residue. A D gene is named only where the DNA matches it firmly. Rows may omit the clone size; those that give it use once, few, many or a size class.

clone_size,d_call,v_call,j_call,cdr3_nt,cdr3_aa
.,.,TRBV7-2,TRBJ2-7,TGTGCCAGCAGCCGTATACCCACTTACGAGCAGTACTTC,CASSRIPTYEQYF
.,.,TRBV19,TRBJ2-7,TGTGCCAGTAGTATAAGGCAGGGCGGAGACGAGCAGTACTTC,CASSIRQGGDEQYF
.,TRBD1,TRBV28,TRBJ1-2,TGTGCCAGCCAACCCGACGAGAGGAGGGGGCACTATGGCTACACCTTC,CASQPDERRGHYGYTF
.,.,TRBV30,TRBJ1-6,TGTGCCTGGAGTGTAAGGAGCTCCTATAATTCACCCCTCCACTTT,CAWSVRSSYNSPLHF
.,.,TRBV5-1,TRBJ2-7,TGCGCCAGCAGCCCGGAAGGACAGAAGGCCGAGCAGTACTTC,CASSPEGQKAEQYF
.,TRBD1,TRBV13,TRBJ2-3,TGTGCCAGCAGCCATCGACAGGGATCTAGCACAGATACGCAGTATTTT,CASSHRQGSSTDTQYF
.,TRBD1,TRBV7-3,TRBJ2-6,TGTGCCAGCAGCCCGGGGACAGGGCGCTCGGGGGCCAACGTCCTGACTTTC,CASSPGTGRSGANVLTF
.,.,TRBV30,TRBJ1-1,TGTGCCTGGAGGACCCAGGAGAACACTGAAGCTTTCTTT,CAWRTQENTEAFF
.,.,TRBV9,TRBJ2-3,TGTGCCAGCAGCGCTTATGCAGATACGCAGTATTTT,CASSAYADTQYF
.,TRBD2,TRBV6-5,TRBJ2-5,TGTGCCAGCAGACTAGCGGGGGGGCTCCAAGAGACCCAGTACTTC,CASRLAGGLQETQYF
.,.,TRBV21-1,TRBJ1-2,TGTGCCAGCAGGGTTGATGTTCGGGAAGGACAGCTCTATGGCTACACCTTC,CASRVDVREGQLYGYTF
.,TRBD2,TRBV28,TRBJ2-5,TGTGCCAGCACTACTAGCGGGAGGGGTGAGACCCAGTACTTC,CASTTSGRGETQYF
.,.,TRBV9,TRBJ2-2,TGTGCCAGCAGCGTCTCATGGACTACGAACACCGGGGAGCTGTTTTTT,CASSVSWTTNTGELFF
once,.,TRBV28,TRBJ2-1,TGTGCCAGCAGTCAAGGGGGGGTTGAGCAGTTCTTC,CASSQGGVEQFF
.,.,TRBV6-6,TRBJ2-2,TGTGCCAGCAGAGATAGCGGCGGAACCGGGGAGCTGTTTTTT,CASRDSGGTGELFF
.,TRBD1,TRBV5-8,TRBJ2-3,TGTGCCAGCAGCGTTCAGGGGGCTGGGGATACGCAGTATTTT,CASSVQGAGDTQYF
few,.,TRBV5-1,TRBJ1-1,TGCGCCAGCAGCTCAAGCCTGACTGAAGCTTTCTTT,CASSSSLTEAFF
.,.,TRBV18,TRBJ1-1,TGTGCCAGCTCACCACCGAGCCCGCTGAACACTGAAGCTTTCTTT,CASSPPSPLNTEAFF
.,.,TRBV12-5,TRBJ1-5,TGTGCTAGTGGTGCGGGGGCCCAGCCCCAGCATTTT,CASGAGAQPQHF
few,.,TRBV13,TRBJ1-1,TGTGCCAGCAGCTGGAGTAGTAACACTGAAGCTTTCTTT,CASSWSSNTEAFF
.,.,TRBV7-8,TRBJ2-7,TGTGCCAGCAGCTTAGGCGGCAGCGGGCCCTACGAGCAGTACTTC,CASSLGGSGPYEQYF
few,.,TRBV30,TRBJ2-7,TGTGCCTGGAGTGGCGGATACGAGCAGTACTTC,CAWSGGYEQYF
.,TRBD2,TRBV9,TRBJ2-7,TGTGCCAGCAGCGCCCCGGGGGGAAGCGATACCTACGAGCAGTACTTC,CASSAPGGSDTYEQYF
.,TRBD2,TRBV7-2,TRBJ2-7,TGTGCCAGCAGCTACGGACTAGCGGGGGGCCTAAGCTACGAGCAGTACTTC,CASSYGLAGGLSYEQYF
.,TRBD2,TRBV5-1,TRBJ2-7,TGCGCCAGCAGCCGCGGGAGAAGCGGACGGCCCCTGGGGTCCTACGAGCAGTACTTC,CASSRGRSGRPLGSYEQYF
.,.,TRBV5-6,TRBJ2-3,TGTGCCAGCAGCTTGGCCGGGAGAGATACGCAGTATTTT,CASSLAGRDTQYF
.,.,TRBV2,TRBJ2-3,TGTGCCAGCAGTGAAGCGCGGGCAGATACGCAGTATTTT,CASSEARADTQYF
.,.,TRBV10-2,TRBJ1-5,TGCGCCAGCAGTGGAGGACAGTATCAGCCCCAGCATTTT,CASSGGQYQPQHF
.,TRBD1,TRBV4-1,TRBJ2-2,TGCGCCAGCAGCCAAGAGGGGACAGCGAACACCGGGGAGCTGTTTTTT,CASSQEGTANTGELFF
once,.,TRBV29-1,TRBJ2-7,TGCAGCGCGGGGGACTACGAGCAGTACTTC,CSAGDYEQYF
.,TRBD2,TRBV5-1,TRBJ2-2,TGCGCCAGCAGCGAGCCGGCTAGCGGGCCGAACACCGGGGAGCTGTTTTTT,CASSEPASGPNTGELFF